What follows is one T cell receptor (beta chain) and its context. Its cognate antigen is unknown. Other DNA sequences in this specimen translate into the identical CDR3. The entry originates in a study of shared clonotypes between healthy human individuals. Study-wide results and caveats: It was anticipated that sequencing depth would influence how many clonotypes donors shared.

Free of recent acute infections or vaccinations, the donors were healthy HIV-negative adults. TCRdb keeps only in-frame clones here, not all; method: immunoSEQ multiplex PCR. The data show roughly 2.6 million clones, around nine tenths seen once. Per germline, CDR1 SGHDN and CDR2 FVKESK. Trimming removed 4 bases at V and 5 bases at J, with 8 bases between. The CDR3 is 13 amino acids. The clonotype originates from a man between 18 and 29 years old in good health. The sample taken for sequencing was naive CD4+ T cells sorted from blood. The subset denotes: CD45RA+ positively selected. This sequence joins TRBV14 and TRBJ1-4, with D possibly matching TRBD1 (6 bases). CDR3 in amino acids: CASSRGGNEKLFF. The CDR3 DNA reads as TGTGCCAGCAGCCGAGGGGGGAATGAAAAACTGTTTTTT.